This passage covers 4 T cell receptor beta chains from one sample sequenced in a study of cytomegalovirus exposure and HLA in healthy donors. The study ran its PCR with 60 Vbeta and 13 Jbeta primers. Generated by immunoSEQ multiplex PCR, the TCRdb table keeps only in-frame clones and is missing some. The record lists roughly 72,000 clones, of which the ten most abundant hold 3% to 4%. Material: PBMCs. The receptors were sampled from a man between 18 and 29 years old in good health and CMV-seropositive.

This sequence joins TRBV29-1 and TRBJ1-1; D call uncertain. This CDR3 spans 11 amino acids. Germline V CDR1 and CDR2: SQVTM, ANQGSEA. The V end lost 5 bases, the J end lost 1 base, and 5 bases lay between the germline ends. This CDR3 is CSVPGNTEAFF. The CDR3 coding sequence is TGCAGCGTTCCAGGGAACACTGAAGCTTTCTTT.

The genes are TRBV11-2 and TRBJ2-1; 12 nucleotides agree with TRBD2. The CDR3 is 19 residues long. Germline CDR1 SGHAT, CDR2 FQNNGV. The junction had 11 bases not matched to a gene; V was cut back by 0 bases and J by 5 bases. The CDR3 DNA sequence: TGTGCCAGCAGCTTAGATTATCTGCTAGCGGGGGGGTTCCACAATGAGCAGTTCTTC. Protein product: CASSLDYLLAGGFHNEQFF.

The chain links TRBV4-1 to TRBJ2-5, with TRBD2 matching 13 bases. The CDR3 runs 16 residues. Trimming at V came to 5 bases and at J to 7 bases, leaving 10 bases not matched to a gene. From germline, CDR1 is MGHRA and CDR2 YSYEKL. CDR3 sequence: CASSAKLAGGLVTQYF. The CDR3 DNA is TGCGCCAGCAGCGCAAAACTAGCGGGGGGGCTGGTGACCCAGTACTTC.

V is TRBV28 and J is TRBJ1-5; D is perhaps TRBD1 (6 bases). The ends were cut back, 5 bases at V and 4 bases at J, with 9 bases in the middle. The CDR3 is made up of 13 amino acids. Per the germline V gene, CDR1 is MDHEN and CDR2 is SYDVKM. CDR3 in amino acids: CASSLDSNQPQHF. The CDR3 DNA is TGTGCCAGCAGTCTGGACAGTAATCAGCCCCAGCATTTT.